These 18 T cell receptor beta chains originate from one sample sequenced in a study of blood T cell repertoires in COVID-19. Clones were read by immunoSEQ multiplex PCR, and TCRdb kept only the in-frame ones, dropping some. The sample records about 180,000 clones, about three quarters being singletons. The specimen was peripheral blood. Receptors were obtained from a woman older than 75 with COVID-19, enrolled during active disease.

The chain has TRBV9 and TRBJ2-1; the D gene is possibly TRBD2 (6 bases). This CDR3 comprises 16 residues. Germline assignment: CDR1 SGDLS and CDR2 YYNGEE. The V and J ends lost 0 bases and 2 bases respectively, with 12 bases between them. The CDR3 DNA follows: TGTGCCAGCAGCGTAGTGGGGGGACCGACCTACAATGAGCAGTTCTTC. Protein product: CASSVVGGPTYNEQFF.

This clone was found once. This chain connects TRBV28 to TRBJ2-1, with TRBD2 as a possible D gene (6 bases). The V end lost 10 bases, the J end lost 4 bases, and 17 bases lay between the germline ends. The CDR3 is made up of 14 amino acids. The germline V gene encodes CDR1 MDHEN and CDR2 SYDVKM. CDR3 DNA sequence: TGTGCCACGAAGTTGGCGGGAAAATACAATGAGCAGTTCTTC. Its translation: CATKLAGKYNEQFF.

J is TRBJ2-3 and V is TRBV6-5, with TRBD2 identical over 7 bases. V lost 5 bases to trimming and J lost 1 base; unmatched junction nucleotides: 6. Germline CDR1 reads MNHEY; CDR2 reads SVGAGI. The CDR3 runs 15 residues. This CDR3 reads CASSPPGLRTDTQYF. In nucleotides, the CDR3 is TGTGCCAGCAGTCCGCCGGGACTACGCACAGATACGCAGTATTTT.

This chain joins TRBV7-2 and TRBJ2-5, with D maybe TRBD2 (6 bases). V gave up 1 base and J gave up 4 bases, with 10 bases separating them. Germline CDR1 and CDR2: SGHTA and FQGNSA. The CDR3 totals 14 residues. The CDR3 DNA reads TGTGCCAGCAGCTTAGTAGGAGGGAGAGAGACCCAGTACTTC. Protein: CASSLVGGRETQYF.

The gene calls are TRBV6-2 or TRBV6-3 and TRBJ2-7; D is possibly TRBD2 (6 bases). V dropped 4 bases and J dropped 4 bases, with 17 bases sitting between them. CDR3 length: 15 residues. The germline V gene encodes CDR1 MNHEY and CDR2 SVGEGT. The CDR3: CASSFAGDWPYEQYF. In DNA, the CDR3 is TGTGCCAGCAGTTTCGCCGGGGACTGGCCTTACGAGCAGTACTTC.

The chain is built from TRBV9 and TRBJ2-5; 7 nucleotides agree with TRBD2. Germline V gene data show CDR1 as SGDLS and CDR2 as YYNGEE. CDR3 size: 13 residues. V was clipped by 3 bases and J by 5 bases; unmatched bases: 4. The DNA of the CDR3 is TGTGCCAGCAGCGCGACTAGCTGGGAGACCCAGTACTTC. Its translation is CASSATSWETQYF.

The chain couples TRBV28 to TRBJ1-5, with D unclear. V was clipped by 4 bases and J by 1 base, with 11 bases between them. The CDR3 loop spans 15 amino acids. CDR1 is MDHEN and CDR2 is SYDVKM in the germline V gene. The CDR3 is CASSSSRGSNQPQHF. The CDR3 coding sequence is TGTGCCAGCAGTTCGAGCAGAGGAAGCAATCAGCCCCAGCATTTT.

The chain combines TRBV19 with TRBJ2-7; TRBD1 agrees at 8 bases. V trimming: 3 bases; J trimming: 0 bases; junction bases outside the gene matches: 1. CDR3 size: 14 residues. Germline V lookup: CDR1 LNHDA, CDR2 SQIVND (reference sequence). The CDR3 is CASSMTGDSYEQYF. The CDR3 DNA reads TGTGCCAGTAGTATGACAGGGGACTCCTACGAGCAGTACTTC.

The table lists this clone with many counts. The rearrangement links TRBV11-2 to TRBJ2-2, with 7 bases fitting TRBD1. This CDR3 has 16 amino acids. V shed 6 bases, J shed 2 bases, and the junction held 9 bases outside the gene matches. Germline V CDR1 and CDR2: SGHAT, FQNNGV. The CDR3 sequence is CASSSTGAVNTGELFF. The DNA for the CDR3 is TGTGCCAGCAGTTCTACAGGGGCCGTTAACACCGGGGAGCTGTTTTTT.

In its sample, this clone was seen once. The rearrangement links TRBV4-3 to TRBJ2-1; 13 bases line up with TRBD2. CDR3 size: 17 residues. Unmatched junction bases numbered 12, after V lost 4 bases and J lost 9 bases. The germline V gene encodes CDR1 LGHNA and CDR2 YSLEER. The CDR3 sequence: CASSRPTSGGKWGEQFF. CDR3 DNA: TGCGCCAGCAGCCGCCCGACTAGCGGGGGGAAATGGGGTGAGCAGTTCTTC.

The chain combines TRBV3-1 (or the pseudogene TRBV3-2) with TRBJ2-1, with 9 bases aligning to TRBD2. The CDR3 is 15 residues long. The ends lost 1 base at V and 3 bases at J; junction bases unmatched: 1. Germline V gene lookup returns CDR1 LGHDT and CDR2 YNNKEL (reference sequence). CDR3 nucleotides: TGTGCCAGCAGCCAAGGTAGCGGGGGCTACAATGAGCAGTTCTTC. It specifies CASSQGSGGYNEQFF.

This clone was picked up a small number of times. The chain links TRBV13 to TRBJ2-7; TRBD1 agrees at 8 bases. The CDR3 covers 15 residues. The V and J ends lost 3 bases and 5 bases, in that order; junction bases with no gene match: 9. Germline-derived CDR1 and CDR2 are PRHDT and FYEKMQ (reference sequence). The CDR3 protein is CASSFRDRWYDEQYF. The CDR3 DNA sequence: TGTGCCAGCAGCTTCCGGGACAGGTGGTATGACGAGCAGTACTTC.

This rearrangement joins TRBV19 to TRBJ2-6, with 9 bases that match TRBD2. This CDR3 has 17 amino acids. Trimming removed 5 bases from V and 2 bases from J; junction bases left unmatched: 7. Germline loops: CDR1 LNHDA, CDR2 SQIVND (reference sequence). CDR3 residues: CASSPIAGVTGANVLTF. The CDR3 DNA reads as TGTGCCAGTAGTCCTATAGCGGGAGTGACTGGGGCCAACGTCCTGACTTTC.

The J gene is TRBJ1-6, the V gene TRBV7-2; TRBD1 might be the D (5 bases). This CDR3 contains 16 residues. Trimming cost V 2 bases and J 0 bases, with 8 bases left between them. Germline CDR1 SGHTA, CDR2 FQGNSA. In DNA, the CDR3 is TGTGCCAGCAGCTTATTGGGGGGCTCCTATAATTCACCCCTCCACTTT. Its protein is CASSLLGGSYNSPLHF.

The chain is built from TRBV24-1 and TRBJ1-1; D is perhaps TRBD1 (6 bases). The CDR3 loop spans 17 amino acids. Trimming pared 2 bases from V and 2 bases from J, leaving 17 bases between. Germline V CDR1 and CDR2: KGHDR, SFDVKD. CDR3 region: CATSDSGGLGLNTEAFF. DNA for the CDR3: TGTGCCACCAGTGATTCTGGGGGCCTGGGACTAAACACTGAAGCTTTCTTT.

This chain links TRBV18 with TRBJ2-5, with D uncertain. This CDR3 spans 16 amino acids. Between the trimmed V and J ends, which lost 0 bases and 4 bases, there was a span of 15 bases. The germline V gene has CDR1 KGHSH and CDR2 LQKENI. CDR3 amino acids: CASSPPTPKTGETQYF. The CDR3 bases are TGTGCCAGCTCACCACCGACTCCCAAAACCGGAGAGACCCAGTACTTC.

This rearrangement joins TRBV7-6 to TRBJ2-2, with 11 bases that match TRBD2. Germline V CDR1 and CDR2: SGHVS, FNYEAQ. The CDR3 extends over 16 amino acids. V shed 4 bases, J shed 4 bases, and the junction held 5 bases outside the gene matches. CDR3 sequence: CASSWNSGRGTGELFF. CDR3 DNA sequence: TGTGCCAGCAGCTGGAATAGCGGGAGGGGCACCGGGGAGCTGTTTTTT. Variable domain in full (rest from reference TRBV7-6 and TRBJ2-2): GAGVSQSPRYKVTKRGQDVALRCDPISGHVSLYWYRQALGQGPEFLTYFNYEAQQDKSGLPNDRFSAERPEGSISTLTIQRTEQRDSAMYRCASSWNSGRGTGELFFGEGSRLTVL.

The chain uses TRBV29-1 and TRBJ1-2; the D gene is possibly TRBD1 (5 bases). V was pared by 4 bases and J by 4 bases, with 7 bases between. The CDR3 loop spans 11 amino acids. Germline V gene data show CDR1 as SQVTM and CDR2 as ANQGSEA. CDR3 region: CSVVTGYGYTF. CDR3 sequence (DNA): TGCAGCGTTGTCACAGGCTATGGCTACACCTTC.